The TCR beta chain under discussion was sequenced for a study of T cell responses to AZD1222 COVID-19 vaccine. Study-wide results and limits: It should be noted that donors were predominantly white British and more often female, and clonal diversity was possibly underestimated. Baseline seropositives among AZD1222 recipients totaled only 5 to 7.

The assay was immunoSEQ multiplex PCR, and TCRdb's table has in-frame clones only and misses some. Of approximately 140,000 clones listed, about 93% are singletons. V shed 1 base and J 7 bases; nucleotides not matched to a gene: 2. The CDR3 covers 15 residues. CDR1 is SGHTA and CDR2 is FQGNSA in the germline V gene. On this clone itself: Its cognate antigen is unknown.

The sample consisted of peripheral blood, taken on day 0 of AZD1222 vaccination. This receptor was identified in an adult in good health. The chain recombines TRBV7-2 with TRBJ2-1; 12 bases are a match to TRBD2. CDR3 region: CASSLETSGGNEQFF. The CDR3 coding sequence is TGTGCCAGCAGCTTAGAGACTAGCGGGGGAAATGAGCAGTTCTTC.